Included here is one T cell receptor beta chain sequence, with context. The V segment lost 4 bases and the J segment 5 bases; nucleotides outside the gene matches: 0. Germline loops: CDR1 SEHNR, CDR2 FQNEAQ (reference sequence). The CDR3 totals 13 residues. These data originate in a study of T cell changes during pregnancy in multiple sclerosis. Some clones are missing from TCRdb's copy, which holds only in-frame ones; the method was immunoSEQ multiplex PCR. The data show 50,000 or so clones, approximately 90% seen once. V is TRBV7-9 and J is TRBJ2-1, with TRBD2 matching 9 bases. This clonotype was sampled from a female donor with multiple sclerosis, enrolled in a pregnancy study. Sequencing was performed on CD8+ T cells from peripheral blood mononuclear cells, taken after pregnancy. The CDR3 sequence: CASSSSGDNEQFF. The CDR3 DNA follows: TGTGCCAGCAGCTCTAGCGGGGACAATGAGCAGTTCTTC.